This T cell receptor (beta chain) derives from a study of blood T cells in healthy people across ages. Study-level points and caveats: The fall in TCR beta diversity per million T cells was roughly linear with age. Any changes in expanded clonotypes were possibly confounded, as donor CMV status remained unknown. Unsorted PBMCs prevented conclusive naive versus antigen-experienced comparison.

The authors ran a second PCR of about 6 to 12 cycles using a sample-barcoded 5' primer and a J-beta primer mix. The template-switch adaptor, which had 12 random nucleotides, put a tag on each cDNA molecule. TCRdb independently ran MiXCR on the 5' RACE reads; one entry per CDR3 protein. The sample yields some 900,000 distinct CDR3 sequences, roughly 50% seen once. This clonotype was observed a single time. Its antigen remains unidentified. The CDR3 totals 11 residues. The V and J ends lost 6 bases and 5 bases respectively, with 7 bases between them. Germline V gives CDR1 MNHNY, CDR2 SVGAGI (reference sequence).

This receptor was taken from a man between 25 and 39 years old in good health. The material sequenced was blood. The chain links TRBV6-6 to TRBJ2-5; D ambiguous. The CDR3 loop reads CASRDRETQYF. For the CDR3, the DNA is TGTGCCAGCAGGGACCGCGAGACCCAGTACTTC.